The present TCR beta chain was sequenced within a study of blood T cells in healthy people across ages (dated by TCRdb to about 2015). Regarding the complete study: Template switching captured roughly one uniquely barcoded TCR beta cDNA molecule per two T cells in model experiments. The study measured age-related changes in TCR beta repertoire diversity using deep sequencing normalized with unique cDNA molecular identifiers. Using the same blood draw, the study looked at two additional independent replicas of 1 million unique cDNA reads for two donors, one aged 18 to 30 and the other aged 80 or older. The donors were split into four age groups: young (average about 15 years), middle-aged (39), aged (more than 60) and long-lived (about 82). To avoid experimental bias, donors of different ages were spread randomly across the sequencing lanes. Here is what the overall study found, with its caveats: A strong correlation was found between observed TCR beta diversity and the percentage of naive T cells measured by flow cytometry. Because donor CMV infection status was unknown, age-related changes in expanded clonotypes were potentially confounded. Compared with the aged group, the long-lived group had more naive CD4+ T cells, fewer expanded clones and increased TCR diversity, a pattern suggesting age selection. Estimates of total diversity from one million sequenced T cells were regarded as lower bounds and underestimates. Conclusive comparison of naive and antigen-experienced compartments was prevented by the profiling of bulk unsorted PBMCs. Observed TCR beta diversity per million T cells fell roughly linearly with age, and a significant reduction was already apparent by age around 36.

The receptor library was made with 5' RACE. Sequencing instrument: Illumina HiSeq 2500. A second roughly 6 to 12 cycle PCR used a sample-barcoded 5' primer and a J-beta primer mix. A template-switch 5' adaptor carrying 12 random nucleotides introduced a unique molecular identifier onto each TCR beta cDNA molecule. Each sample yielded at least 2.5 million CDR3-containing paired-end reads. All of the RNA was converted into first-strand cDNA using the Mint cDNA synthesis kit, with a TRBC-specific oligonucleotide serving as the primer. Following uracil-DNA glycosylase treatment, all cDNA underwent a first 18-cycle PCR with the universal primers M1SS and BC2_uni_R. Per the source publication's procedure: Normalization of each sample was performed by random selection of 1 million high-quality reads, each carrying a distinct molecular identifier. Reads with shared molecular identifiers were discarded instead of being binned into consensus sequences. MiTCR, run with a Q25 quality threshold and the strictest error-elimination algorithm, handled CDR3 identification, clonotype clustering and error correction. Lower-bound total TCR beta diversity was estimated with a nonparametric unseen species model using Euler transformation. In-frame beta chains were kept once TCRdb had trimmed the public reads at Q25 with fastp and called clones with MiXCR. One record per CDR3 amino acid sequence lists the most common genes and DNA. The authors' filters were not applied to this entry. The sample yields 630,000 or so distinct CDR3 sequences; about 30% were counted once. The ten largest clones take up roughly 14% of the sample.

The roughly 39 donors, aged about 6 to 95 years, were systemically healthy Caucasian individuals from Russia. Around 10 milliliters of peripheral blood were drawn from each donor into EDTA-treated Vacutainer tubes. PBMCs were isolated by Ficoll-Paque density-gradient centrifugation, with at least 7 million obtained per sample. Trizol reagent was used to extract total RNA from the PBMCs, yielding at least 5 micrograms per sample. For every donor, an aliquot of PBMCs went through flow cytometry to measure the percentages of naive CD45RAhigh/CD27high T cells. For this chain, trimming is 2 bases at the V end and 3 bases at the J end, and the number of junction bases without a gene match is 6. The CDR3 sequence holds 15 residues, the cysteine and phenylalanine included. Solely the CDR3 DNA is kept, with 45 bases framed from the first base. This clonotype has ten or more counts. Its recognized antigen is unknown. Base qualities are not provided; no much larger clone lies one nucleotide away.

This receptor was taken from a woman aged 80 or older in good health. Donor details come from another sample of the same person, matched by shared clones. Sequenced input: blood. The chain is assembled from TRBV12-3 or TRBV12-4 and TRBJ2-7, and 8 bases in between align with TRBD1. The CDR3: CASSLQGARYYEQYF. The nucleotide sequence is TGTGCCAGCAGTTTACAGGGGGCGCGTTACTACGAGCAGTACTTC.